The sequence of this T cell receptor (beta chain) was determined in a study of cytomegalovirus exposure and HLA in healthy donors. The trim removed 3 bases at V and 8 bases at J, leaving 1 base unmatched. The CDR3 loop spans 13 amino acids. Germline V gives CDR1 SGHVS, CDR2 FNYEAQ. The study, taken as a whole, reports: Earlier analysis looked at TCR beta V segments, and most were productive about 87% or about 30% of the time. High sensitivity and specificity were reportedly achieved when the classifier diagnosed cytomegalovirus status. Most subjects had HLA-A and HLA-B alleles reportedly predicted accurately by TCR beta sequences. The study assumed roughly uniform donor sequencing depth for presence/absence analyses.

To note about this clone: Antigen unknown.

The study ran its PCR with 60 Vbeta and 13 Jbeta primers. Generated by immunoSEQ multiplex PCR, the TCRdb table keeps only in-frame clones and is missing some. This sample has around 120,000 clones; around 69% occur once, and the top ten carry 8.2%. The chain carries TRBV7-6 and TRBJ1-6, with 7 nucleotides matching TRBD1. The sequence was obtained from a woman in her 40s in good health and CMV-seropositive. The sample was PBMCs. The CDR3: CASSFRGDSPLHF. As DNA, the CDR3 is TGTGCCAGCAGCTTCAGGGGGGATTCACCCCTCCACTTT.